The entry below gives a single T cell receptor beta chain sequence along with its context. The antigen is undetermined. The record originates from a study of cytomegalovirus exposure and HLA in healthy donors. Study results and caveats: Specificity for CMV antigens was confirmed in vitro for a few of the CMV-associated chains. The study found most TCR sequences rare, yet found some public TCRs in many donors. The study flagged some 170 TCR beta chains as cytomegalovirus-associated.

Clones were sequenced by immunoSEQ multiplex PCR, and TCRdb holds only the in-frame ones, with some missing. This sample yields 100,000 to 150,000 clones, of which 94% are seen a single time; more than 0.9% belongs to the top ten. CDR1 is SEHNR and CDR2 is FQNEAQ in the germline V gene (reference sequence). The CDR3 spans 18 residues. V trimming: 3 bases; J trimming: 0 bases; junction bases outside the gene matches: 7. The sequencing input was PBMCs. The rearrangement joins TRBV7-9 to TRBJ2-2, with 10 bases fitting TRBD1. The TCR was taken from a woman aged 18-29 years in good health and CMV-seronegative. This chain's CDR3 is CASSFGTGEAANTGELFF. The CDR3 DNA follows: TGTGCCAGCAGCTTTGGGACAGGGGAGGCAGCGAACACCGGGGAGCTGTTTTTT.